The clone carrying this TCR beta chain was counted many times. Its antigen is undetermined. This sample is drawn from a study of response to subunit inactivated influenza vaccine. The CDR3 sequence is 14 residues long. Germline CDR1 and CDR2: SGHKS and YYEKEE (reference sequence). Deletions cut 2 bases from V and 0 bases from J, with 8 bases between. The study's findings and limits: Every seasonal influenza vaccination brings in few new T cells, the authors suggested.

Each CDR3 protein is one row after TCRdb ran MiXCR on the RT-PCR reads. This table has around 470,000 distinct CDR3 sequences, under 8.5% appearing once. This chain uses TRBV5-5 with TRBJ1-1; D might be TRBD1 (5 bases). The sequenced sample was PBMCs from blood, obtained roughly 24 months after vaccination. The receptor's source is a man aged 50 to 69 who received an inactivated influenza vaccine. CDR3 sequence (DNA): TGTGCCAGCAGCTTCGGCAGGGTGAACACTGAAGCTTTCTTT. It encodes CASSFGRVNTEAFF.